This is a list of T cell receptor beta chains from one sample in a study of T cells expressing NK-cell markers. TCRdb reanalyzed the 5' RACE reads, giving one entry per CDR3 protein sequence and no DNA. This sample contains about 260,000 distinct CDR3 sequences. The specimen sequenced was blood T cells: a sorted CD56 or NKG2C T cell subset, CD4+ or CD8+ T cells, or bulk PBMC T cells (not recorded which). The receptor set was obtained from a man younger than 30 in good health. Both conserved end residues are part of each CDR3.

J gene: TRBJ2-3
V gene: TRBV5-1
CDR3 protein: CASSLAASGRFTDTQYF

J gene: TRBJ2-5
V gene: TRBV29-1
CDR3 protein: CSVDLASGETQYF

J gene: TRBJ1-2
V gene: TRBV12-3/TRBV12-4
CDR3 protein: CASRKKTGEDYGYTF

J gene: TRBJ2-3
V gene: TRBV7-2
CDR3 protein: CASSPGFADTQYF

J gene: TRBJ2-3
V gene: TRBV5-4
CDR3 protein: CASSFPTGAQYF

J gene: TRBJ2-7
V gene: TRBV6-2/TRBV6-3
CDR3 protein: CASSYFASVGYEQYF

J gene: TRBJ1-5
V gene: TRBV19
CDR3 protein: CASSIGGGQPQHF

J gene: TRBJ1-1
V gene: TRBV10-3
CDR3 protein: CATGREGGNEAFF

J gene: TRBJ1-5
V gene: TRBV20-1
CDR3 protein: CSASGGVGQGGNQPQHF

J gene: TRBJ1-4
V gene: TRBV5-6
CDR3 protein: CASSYDGELFF

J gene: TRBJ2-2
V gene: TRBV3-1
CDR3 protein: CASSQGLAGGTRGELFF

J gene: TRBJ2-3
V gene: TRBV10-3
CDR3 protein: CAISERDRTDTQYF

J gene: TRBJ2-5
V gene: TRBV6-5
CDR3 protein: CASSSSGRPQETQYF

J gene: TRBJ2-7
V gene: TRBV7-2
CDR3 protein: CASSVWGGRRDEQYF

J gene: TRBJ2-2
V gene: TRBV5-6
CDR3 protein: CASSLKGLAGVTGELFF

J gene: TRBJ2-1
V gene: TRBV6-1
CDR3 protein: CASSPSGANNEQFF

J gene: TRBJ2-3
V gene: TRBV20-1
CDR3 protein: CSLAGVGTDTQYF

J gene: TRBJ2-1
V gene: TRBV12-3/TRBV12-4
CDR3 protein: CASSLALVGAEQFF

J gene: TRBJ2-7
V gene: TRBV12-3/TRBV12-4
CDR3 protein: CASRIGGRGGEQYF

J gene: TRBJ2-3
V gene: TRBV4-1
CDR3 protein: CASSQGWISRTDTQYF

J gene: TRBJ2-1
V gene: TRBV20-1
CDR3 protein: CSAREKPLSYNEQFF

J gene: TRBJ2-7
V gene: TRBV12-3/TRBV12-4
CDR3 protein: CASSLTASSSYEQYF

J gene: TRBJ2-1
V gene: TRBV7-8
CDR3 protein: CASSLGRGMMGYNEQFF

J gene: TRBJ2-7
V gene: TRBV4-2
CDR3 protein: CASSQGGEGLYEQYF

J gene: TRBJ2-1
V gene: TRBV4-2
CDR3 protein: CASSQGGLAGYNEQFF

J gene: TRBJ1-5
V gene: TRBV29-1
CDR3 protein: CSVGPAGDQPQHF

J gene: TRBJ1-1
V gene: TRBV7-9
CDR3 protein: CASSLARTGERAFF

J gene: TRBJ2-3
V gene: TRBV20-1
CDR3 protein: CSARSGRTSTDTQYF

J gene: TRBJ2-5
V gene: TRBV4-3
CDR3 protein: CASSQDMTSGSETQYF

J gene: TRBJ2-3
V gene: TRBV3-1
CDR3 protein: CASSQVSDTQYF

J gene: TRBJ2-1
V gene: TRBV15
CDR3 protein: CATSRARASGGYNEQFF

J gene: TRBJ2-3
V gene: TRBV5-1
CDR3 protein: CASSSASTSSTDTQYF

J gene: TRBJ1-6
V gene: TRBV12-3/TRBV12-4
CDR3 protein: CASSLEIRGNSPLHF

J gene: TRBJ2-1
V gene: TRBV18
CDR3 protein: CASSPSAGGWNEQFF

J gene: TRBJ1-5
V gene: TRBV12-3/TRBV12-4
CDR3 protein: CASSLGLGQGYQPQHF

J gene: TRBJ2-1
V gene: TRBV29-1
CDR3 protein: CSVGSSPNEQFF

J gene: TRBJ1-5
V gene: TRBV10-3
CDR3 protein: CATWGGAGSNQPQHF

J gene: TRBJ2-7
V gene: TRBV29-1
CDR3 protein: CSVGGRADHEQYF

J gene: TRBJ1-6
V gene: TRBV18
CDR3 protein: CASSPIPDRNNSPLHF

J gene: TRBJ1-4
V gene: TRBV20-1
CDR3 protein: CSARPTGTGNEKLFF

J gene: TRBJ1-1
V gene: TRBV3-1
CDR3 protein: CASSQRERGVNTEAFF

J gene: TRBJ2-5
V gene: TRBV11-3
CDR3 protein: CASSLSRTGSKTQYF

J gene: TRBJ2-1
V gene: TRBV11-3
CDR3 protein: CASSNRDREYNEQFF

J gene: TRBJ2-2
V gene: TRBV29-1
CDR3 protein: CSVGQLVSNTGELFF

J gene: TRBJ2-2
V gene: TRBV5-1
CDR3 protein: CASSLVERTVELFF

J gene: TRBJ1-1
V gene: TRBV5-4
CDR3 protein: CASSVTGNTEAFF

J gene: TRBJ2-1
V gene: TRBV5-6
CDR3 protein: CASSWKDRGLYNEQFF

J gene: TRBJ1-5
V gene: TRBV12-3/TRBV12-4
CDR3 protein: CASSPRTGTYSNQPQHF

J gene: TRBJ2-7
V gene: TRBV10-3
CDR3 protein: CATRTTSGQYEQYF

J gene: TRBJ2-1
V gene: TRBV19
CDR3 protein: CASSIAAGTSYNEQFF

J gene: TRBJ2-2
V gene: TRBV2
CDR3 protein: CASRALATMGGELFF

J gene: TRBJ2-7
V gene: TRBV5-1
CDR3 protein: CASAWGVGLEQYF

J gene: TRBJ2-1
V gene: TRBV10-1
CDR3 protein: CASSATFSGTRPNNEQFF

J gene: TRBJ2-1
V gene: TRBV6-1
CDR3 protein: CASSELIDSTSSYNEQFF

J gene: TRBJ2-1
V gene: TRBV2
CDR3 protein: CASSEWGGSSYNEQFF

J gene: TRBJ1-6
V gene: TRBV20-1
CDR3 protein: CSAVRDNSFHNSPLHF

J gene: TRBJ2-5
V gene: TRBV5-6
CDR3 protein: CASSLLQAQETQYF

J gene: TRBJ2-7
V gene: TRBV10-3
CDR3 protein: CATSITGLGDEQYF

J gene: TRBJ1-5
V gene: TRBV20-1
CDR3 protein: CSARTPPGTGYQPQHF